This paragraph reports one T cell receptor (beta chain). The target antigen is unknown. This entry is derived from a study of T-cell memory formation after mild COVID-19. Study-level background: The study found TCR clusters largely donor specific. Study-level results: Contracting clones from day 15 to 85 had balanced CD4/CD8; later expanders favoured CD4+.

V was clipped by 6 bases and J by 7 bases; unmatched bases: 15. The CDR3 has 16 amino acids. CDR1 and CDR2 (germline): MNHEY, SMNVEV (reference sequence). 5'RACE with constant-segment primers yielded barcoded, UMI-tagged TCR alpha and TCR beta cDNA libraries. TCRdb fed the 5' RACE reads into MiXCR, producing one record per CDR3 protein. The table shows 350,000 to 500,000 distinct CDR3 sequences, with 20% to 25% occurring only once. The chain links TRBV27 to TRBJ2-1, with 7 bases matching TRBD2. Sample: PBMCs or a T cell subset sorted from them (not recorded which). The TCR comes from an adult woman who had mild COVID-19 (a few samples of this study predate the infection). Cell type and time point are not known. The CDR3 here is CASSRERDGRSNEQFF. In DNA, the CDR3 is TGTGCCAGCAGCCGCGAGCGGGATGGGAGGAGTAATGAGCAGTTCTTC.